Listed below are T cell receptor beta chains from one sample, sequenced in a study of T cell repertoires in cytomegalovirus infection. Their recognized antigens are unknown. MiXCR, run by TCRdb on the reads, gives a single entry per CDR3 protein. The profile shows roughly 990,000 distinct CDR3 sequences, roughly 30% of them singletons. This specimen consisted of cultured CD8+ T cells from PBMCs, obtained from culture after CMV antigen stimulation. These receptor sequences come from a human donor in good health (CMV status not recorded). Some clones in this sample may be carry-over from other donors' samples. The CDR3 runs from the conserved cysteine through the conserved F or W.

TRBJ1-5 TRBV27 CASSLSRGSRGSQPQHF
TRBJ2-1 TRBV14 CVSSQGGGAGHEQFF
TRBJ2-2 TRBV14 CASSHLHLDRGRTGELFF
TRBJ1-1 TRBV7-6 CASSLARQAAHTEAFF
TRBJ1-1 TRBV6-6 CASSYRRVGENTEAFF
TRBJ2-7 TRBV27 CASSKVGQGVSYEQYF
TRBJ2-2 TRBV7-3 CASSLGRLAGSSNTGELFF
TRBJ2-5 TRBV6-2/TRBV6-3 CASSSWGRRQETQYF
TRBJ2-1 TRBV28 CASTPRISGRIYNEQFF
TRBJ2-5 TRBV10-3 CAISEPWDGRKKGQYF
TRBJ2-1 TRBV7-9 CASSSPGQAPNEQFF
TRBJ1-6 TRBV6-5 CASSYSLPSGRNNSPLHF
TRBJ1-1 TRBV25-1 CASSDPKTGVTEAFF
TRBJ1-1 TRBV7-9 CASSLDFGNTEAFF
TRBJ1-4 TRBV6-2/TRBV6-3 CASSYSKGRQREKLFF
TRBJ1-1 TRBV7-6 CASSREGGWNTEAFF
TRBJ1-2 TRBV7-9 CASKRPGPINYGYTF
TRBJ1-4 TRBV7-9 CASSGMTELIGKLFF
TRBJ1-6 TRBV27 CASSLWNRALNSPLHF
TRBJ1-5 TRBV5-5 CASSLGVGGPQHF
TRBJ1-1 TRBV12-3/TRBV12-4 CASSFGGRWTEAFF
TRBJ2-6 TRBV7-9 CASSYQGGPGANVLTF
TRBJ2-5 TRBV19 CASSGQGAGETQYF
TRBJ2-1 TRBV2 CASSTGTRANNEQFF
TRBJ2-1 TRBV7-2 CATRGARNEQFF
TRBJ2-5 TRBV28 CASSLRTSGGAETQYF
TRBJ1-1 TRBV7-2 CASSILGEWDRRNTEAFF
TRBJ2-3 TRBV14 CASSAGTTTTDTQYF
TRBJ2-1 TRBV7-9 CASSEARYEQFF
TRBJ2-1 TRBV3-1 CASSQGRGGLNEQFF
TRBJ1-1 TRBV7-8 CASSLEGRFTEAFF
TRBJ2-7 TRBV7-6 CASSHTKNEQYF
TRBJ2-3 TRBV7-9 CASSLGIKYTDTQYF
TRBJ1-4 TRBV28 CASTLTGGSEKLFF
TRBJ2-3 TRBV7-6 CASSPSSPGRHLYTDTQYF
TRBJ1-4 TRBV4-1 CATSSSLAEKLFF
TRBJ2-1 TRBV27 CASSLYGDRGYNEQFF
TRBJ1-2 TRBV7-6 CASTSTNTATGDYGYTF
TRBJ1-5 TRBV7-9 CASSSKHGSNQPQHF
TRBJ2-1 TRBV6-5 CASSPQGFPFNEQFF
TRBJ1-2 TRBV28 CASSIRAPRTGELWDYTF
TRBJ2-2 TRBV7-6 CASSGLGQENTGELFF
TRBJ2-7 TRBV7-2 CASTLRGQGYDEQYF
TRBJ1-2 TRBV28 CASRDAPMNGYTF
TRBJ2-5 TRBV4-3 CASSQVLSGTGGETQYF
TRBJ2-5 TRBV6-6 CASSYSKSAIQETQYF
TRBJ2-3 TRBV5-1 CASSVDSSTDTQYF
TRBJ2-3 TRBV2 CASEVSGGGLGTDTQYF
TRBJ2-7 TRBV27 CATGNLDEQYF
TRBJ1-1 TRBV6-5 CASSYFVPLGRNTEAFF
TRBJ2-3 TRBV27 CASSLSRSGGSQSTDTQYF
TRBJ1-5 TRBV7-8 CASSLETGPAGGNQPQHF
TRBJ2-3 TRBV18 CASSPLEPHSTDTQYF
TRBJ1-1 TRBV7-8 CASSLAVSLYTEAFF
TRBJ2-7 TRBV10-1 CASSEREGKDEQYF
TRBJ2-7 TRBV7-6 CASSLGTRGSYEQYF
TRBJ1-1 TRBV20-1 CSARDRGNTEAFF